This T cell receptor beta chain was retrieved from a study of PD-1 blockade in classical Hodgkin lymphoma. Every patient was affected by relapse after autologous stem cell transplantation, while exposure to brentuximab vedotin was not uniform. This table comes from immunoSEQ multiplex PCR, and its TCRdb copy is limited to in-frame clones, with some not included. The profile covers more than 90,000 clones, with roughly 76% appearing a single time and roughly 15% taken by the ten largest. Points on this clone: Other DNA sequences of this sample code for an identical CDR3.

This CDR3 contains 12 residues. From germline, CDR1 is ENHRY and CDR2 SYGVKD. Trimming stripped 7 bases from V and 0 bases from J, with 7 bases between. The sequences come from peripheral blood mononuclear cells (PBMCs), collected before the second cycle of nivolumab. The sequence was collected from a human donor with classical Hodgkin lymphoma. This chain uses TRBV10-3 with TRBJ2-7; the D gene could be TRBD1 or TRBD2 (5 bases each). The CDR3 nucleotides read TGTGCCATCAAGGGGAGCTCCTACGAGCAGTACTTC. It encodes CAIKGSSYEQYF.